This TCR beta chain was identified in a study of T cell responses to AZD1222 COVID-19 vaccine. Study-level results: Dominant CD4 TCR responses targeted spike regions 160-218 and 743-854. AZD1222 recipients seropositive at baseline numbered only six or seven.

Assay used: immunoSEQ multiplex PCR; TCRdb lists only in-frame clones, some missing. This table holds tens of thousands of clones, more than 85% found once. A word on this clone: The antigen is unknown.

The trim removed 0 bases at V and 0 bases at J, leaving 5 bases unmatched. The germline gives CDR1 SGHRS, CDR2 YFSETQ. This CDR3 is 17 amino acids long. The TCR originated in an adult who received the AZD1222 COVID-19 vaccine. The chain uses TRBV5-1 and TRBJ2-7; 11 positions match TRBD2. The sample in question was peripheral blood, obtained 28 days after the second AZD1222 dose. The CDR3 nucleotides are TGCGCCAGCAGCTTGGAACTAGCGGGAGCCCGCTCCTACGAGCAGTACTTC. Translating it yields CASSLELAGARSYEQYF.